The next 27 T cell receptor beta chains were all read from a single sample in a study of tumor and adjacent non-tumor tissue in lung cancer. The template was RNA from unsorted bulk tissue. This non-tumor lung sample came from over 3 cm beyond the tumor edge. TCRbeta libraries were built with three rounds of nested PCR, modified from ARM-PCR. One entry per CDR3 protein, called by TCRdb with MiXCR from the multiplex PCR reads. The sample lists some 47,000 distinct CDR3 sequences; roughly three fifths were seen once. Sequenced input: distant non-tumor lung tissue. The receptors come from a woman in her 40s with non-small cell lung cancer.

As for this clonotype: This may come from a read error, since a much larger clone is one base off. This sequence joins TRBV10-1 and TRBJ2-1, with D possibly TRBD1 on 6 matching bases. Trimming shortened V by 2 bases and J by 4 bases, and 21 bases separated the two germline ends. In germline, CDR1 is WNHNN, CDR2 SYGVQD (reference sequence). This CDR3 region has 18 residues. DNA for the CDR3: TGCGCCAGCAGTGAGCCGGGTTCGGCGGAAGGGGGATACAATGAGCAGTTCTTC. Translating gives CASSEPGSAEGGYNEQFF.

Notes on this clonotype: This is likely a read error, given that the CDR3 carries no conserved phenylalanine or tryptophan at its end. This rearrangement joins TRBV28 to TRBJ2-2, with TRBD2 identical over 11 bases. Germline CDR1 MDHEN, CDR2 SYDVKM. The CDR3 is made up of 19 amino acids. The CDR3 DNA follows: TGTGTCAGCAGACACGCCGTAGCGGGGGGGCCTGTAGGCGCCGGGGAGCTGTTTTCT. Encoded protein: CVSRHAVAGGPVGAGELFS.

Of note for this clonotype: The junction departs from germline at one end; a sequencing error may be responsible. The gene calls are TRBV4-1 and TRBJ2-5; the D call may be TRBD1 or TRBD2 (5 bases each). Germline V gives CDR1 MGHRA, CDR2 YSYEKL. This CDR3 is 15 amino acids long. The CDR3 protein is CASNQDRDGAKTQYF. The CDR3 DNA sequence: TGCGCCAGCAACCAAGATCGGGATGGGGCCAAGACCCAGTACTTC.

This clonotype was seen many times. V and J are TRBV6-2 or TRBV6-3 and TRBJ2-2, with TRBD2 matching 9 bases. Germline lookup yields CDR1 MNHEY and CDR2 SVGEGT. The V and J ends lost 5 bases and 6 bases, in that order; junction bases with no gene match: 4. The CDR3 runs 14 residues. The CDR3, as DNA: TGTGCCAGCAGTAAGCGGGGGGAATCCGGGGAGCTGTTTTTT. The encoded protein is CASSKRGESGELFF.

This clonotype came up once. The missing conserved phenylalanine or tryptophan at the end of this CDR3 makes a read error likely. The limits of the CDR3 on the DNA are not certain, so only TCRdb's listed CDR3 is given. This chain uses TRBV6-5 with TRBJ1-1; the D call TRBD1 from the table was never checked on the DNA. Looked up from germline, CDR1 is MNHEY and CDR2 is SVGAGI. Including both end residues, the CDR3 is 14 amino acids long. CDR3 loop: CASSSLGRDTGAIL.

This clonotype was counted only a few times. A much larger clone lies one base from this, so it may be a read error. J is TRBJ2-1 and V is TRBV12-3 or TRBV12-4, with 8 positions matching TRBD1. The CDR3 is made up of 13 amino acids. The CDR3 nucleotides are TGTGCCAGCGGTTTAGCAGGGGGCGATGAGCAGTTCTTC. As protein: CASGLAGGDEQFF.

The rearrangement joins TRBV11-2 to TRBJ1-6; possible D gene TRBD1, 6 bases. This CDR3 contains 17 residues. Germline assignment: CDR1 SGHAT and CDR2 FQNNGV. V lost 4 bases, J lost 9 bases, and 22 bases lay in between. The CDR3 bases are TGTGCCAGCAGCTCAACACTAGGGACAAACCGGACTTCACCCCTCCACTTT. It codes for CASSSTLGTNRTSPLHF.

This clonotype was detected a few times. The chain combines TRBV5-1 with TRBJ2-7; D could derive from TRBD1 or TRBD2 (5 bases each). Germline V lookup: CDR1 SGHRS, CDR2 YFSETQ. The CDR3 runs 15 residues. The V and J ends lost 0 bases and 5 bases respectively, with 15 bases between them. As DNA, the CDR3 is TGCGCCAGCAGCTTGGCCGAGGTAGGGACCAACGAGCAGTACTTC. It codes for CASSLAEVGTNEQYF.

This clonotype was seen a few times. A read error may account for a junction end that differs from germline. The CDR3 DNA is TGCACCAGCAGCCAAGCCGCGAGAGGGGTTCTTGATACGCACTATTTT. It translates to CTSSQAARGVLDTHYF. The rearrangement joins TRBV4-1 to TRBJ2-3; D might be TRBD1 or TRBD2, each matching 5 bases. This CDR3 is 16 amino acids long. In germline, CDR1 is MGHRA, CDR2 YSYEKL.

Details on this clonotype: A clone one base away is much larger, so this may be a read error. The V call is TRBV28, the J call TRBJ2-1, with 10 bases matching TRBD2. V shed 5 bases, J shed 9 bases, and the junction held 13 bases outside the gene matches. The CDR3 consists of 16 residues. From germline, CDR1 is MDHEN and CDR2 SYDVKM. CDR3: CASSPIAGGFRVEQFF. The CDR3 nucleotides are TGTGCCAGCAGTCCCATAGCGGGAGGATTCCGAGTTGAGCAGTTCTTC.

Turning to this clonotype: Because it lacks the conserved phenylalanine or tryptophan at the end, this CDR3 is likely a read error. The CDR3 DNA reads as TGTGCCTCTCGGAGGGGACCAGACAGGCCGAACACTGATGCTTTCTCT. It yields the protein CASRRGPDRPNTDAFS. The chain uses TRBV6-5 and TRBJ1-1, with D tentatively TRBD1 (6 bases). CDR3 length: 16 amino acids. CDR1 and CDR2 (germline): MNHEY, SVGAGI.

Details on this clonotype: This clone may be a read error of a much larger clone one base away. V and J are TRBV5-1 and TRBJ2-3, with D maybe TRBD1 (6 bases). The CDR3 has 16 residues. Looked up from germline, CDR1 is SGHRS and CDR2 is YFSETQ. Trimming took off 3 bases at V and 4 bases at J, with 18 bases between the two ends. The CDR3 DNA reads as TGCGCCAGCAGCTGGGGGCCCACAGGGTTATCAGATACGCAGTATTTT. This encodes CASSWGPTGLSDTQYF.

The chain combines TRBV6-2 or TRBV6-3 with TRBJ2-1; no firm D call. The CDR3 sequence is 16 residues long. Germline-derived CDR1 and CDR2 are MNHEY and SVGEGT. For the CDR3, the DNA is TGTGTCAGTGTAAGGTCGGCCGGTAGCTCCTACAATGAGCAGTTCTTC. This translates into CVSVRSAGSSYNEQFF.

A word on this clonotype: A much larger clone sits a single nucleotide away, making a read error possible. This chain links TRBV30 with TRBJ2-7; D unclear. This CDR3 is 13 amino acids long. V was shortened by 8 bases and J by 4 bases, with 18 bases between the two germline ends. In germline, CDR1 is GTSNPN, CDR2 SVGIG (reference sequence). In nucleotides, the CDR3 is TGTGCCACCGCCCCAGCTGAAGGGTACGAGCAGTACTTC. Amino acid sequence: CATAPAEGYEQYF.

This clonotype was counted only a few times. Mismatch with germline at one junction end may stem from a read error. The gene calls are TRBV7-9 and TRBJ2-3; the D is unclear. The CDR3 extends over 14 amino acids. Germline V gene sequence: CDR1 SEHNR, CDR2 FQNEAQ (reference sequence). The CDR3 region is CASSLTRPTETQYF. Written as DNA, the CDR3 is TGTGCCAGCAGCTTAACGCGGCCCACAGAAACGCAGTATTTT.

About this clonotype: Since a much larger clone is just one base distant, this may be a read error. This chain links TRBV13 with TRBJ2-7; 11 nucleotides agree with TRBD1. CDR3 size: 15 residues. Germline V gene sequence: CDR1 PRHDT, CDR2 FYEKMQ (reference sequence). The CDR3 coding sequence is TGTGCCAGCGGCTTAACCGGGACAGGGGGCTACGAGCAGTACTTC. This codes for CASGLTGTGGYEQYF.

The rearrangement uses TRBV6-5 and TRBJ1-1, with D uncertain. Deletions cut 2 bases from V and 4 bases from J, with 8 bases between. The CDR3 runs 13 residues. Germline CDR1 reads MNHEY; CDR2 reads SVGAGI. The DNA for the CDR3 is TGTGCCAGCAGTTACGATGGTCGCACTGAAGCTTTCTTT. Translating it yields CASSYDGRTEAFF.

This rearrangement joins TRBV25-1 to TRBJ1-1; TRBD1 is a possible D gene (6 bases). CDR3 length: 15 amino acids. CDR1 and CDR2 from the germline V gene are MGHDK and SYGVNS. The germline V and J ends were trimmed by 4 bases and 0 bases, with 12 bases remaining between them. The CDR3 sequence is CASSALQGMNTEAFF. CDR3 DNA: TGTGCCAGCAGTGCCCTGCAGGGGATGAACACTGAAGCTTTCTTT.

Details on this clonotype: Germline is not matched at one junction end, which may reflect a read error. This chain links TRBV12-3 or TRBV12-4 with TRBJ1-5, with a possible D match to TRBD1 (5 bases). This CDR3 comprises 16 residues. This chain's CDR3 is CASSTNRKVSKQPQHF. CDR3 coding DNA: TGTGCCAGTAGTACAAACAGGAAAGTGAGCAAACAGCCCCAGCATTTT.

A note on this clonotype: A junction boundary mismatches the germline segment, possibly from a read error. This chain links TRBV20-1 with TRBJ2-1; 7 bases match TRBD2. CDR3 length: 14 amino acids. CDR1 is DFQATT and CDR2 is SNEGSKA in the germline V gene (reference sequence). The CDR3 DNA follows: TGCAGTGCTAGACCCTCAAGGGACTACAATGATCAGTTCTTC. Amino acid sequence: CSARPSRDYNDQFF.

With respect to this clonotype: Compared with germline, one end of the junction differs, possibly owing to a read error. V gene TRBV29-1 combines with J gene TRBJ1-5, with D possibly TRBD1 on 6 matching bases. Germline V gene sequence: CDR1 SQVTM, CDR2 ANQGSEA. CDR3 length equals 13 residues. CDR3 protein: CIVTNRDSQPQHF. The CDR3 DNA reads as TGCATCGTTACCAACAGGGATTCTCAGCCCCAGCATTTT. Drawing the rest from reference TRBV29-1 and TRBJ1-5, the complete variable domain is SAVISQKPSRDICQRGTSLTIQCQVDSQVTMMFWYRQQPGQSLTLIATANQGSEATYESGFVIDKFPISRPNLTFSTLTVSNMSPEDSSIYLCIVTNRDSQPQHFGDGTRLSIL.

This clonotype showed up just once. CDR3 residues: CATSRGGPLTDTQYF. CDR3 coding DNA: TGTGCCACCAGCAGAGGGGGACCCCTCACAGATACGCAGTATTTT. This chain joins TRBV15 and TRBJ2-3; D is possibly TRBD1 or TRBD2 (5 bases each). Trimming removed 1 base at V and 2 bases at J, with 10 bases between. CDR1 is LNHNV, CDR2 YYDKDF, per germline (reference sequence). CDR3 length: 15 amino acids.

Ten or more counts support this clonotype. V is TRBV29-1 and J is TRBJ2-1; weak D call: TRBD2 (6 bases). The V and J ends lost 7 bases and 2 bases respectively, with 12 bases between them. Germline V lookup: CDR1 SQVTM, CDR2 ANQGSEA. CDR3 length: 13 amino acids. The CDR3 DNA sequence: TGCAGCGCACGGGAGTACCCCTACAATGAGCAGTTCTTC. Its translation: CSAREYPYNEQFF.

A word on this clonotype: A clone one base away is much larger, so this may be a read error. The J gene is TRBJ2-2, the V gene TRBV6-5, with 7 bases fitting TRBD2. This CDR3 has 16 amino acids. Germline V CDR1 and CDR2: MNHEY, SVGAGI. DNA for the CDR3: TGTGCCAGCAGTTACGGAGCGGGGTCGAACACCGAGGAGCTGTTTTTT. Translation: CASSYGAGSNTEELFF.

As for this clonotype: A much larger clone lies a single base off, so this may be a read error. The rearrangement uses TRBV4-1 and TRBJ2-5; D may correspond to TRBD1 or TRBD2 (5 bases each). The length of the CDR3 is 15 residues. From germline, CDR1 is MGHRA and CDR2 YSYEKL. V shed 4 bases and J shed 1 base, with 13 bases lying between them. CDR3 nucleotides: TGCGCCAGCAGCCTGGGGGTCGTCACCCAAGAGACCCAGTACTTC. This codes for CASSLGVVTQETQYF.

As regards this clonotype: A junction end diverges from the germline sequence, so it may reflect a read error. The chain carries TRBV11-2 and TRBJ2-1; 8 bases map to TRBD1. The length of the CDR3 is 14 residues. The V gene's germline CDR1 is SGHAT and CDR2 FQNNGV. CDR3 sequence reads: CTSGPRTGYNEQFF. CDR3 DNA sequence: TGTACCAGCGGCCCCCGGACAGGGTACAATGAGCAGTTCTTC.

V and J are TRBV29-1 and TRBJ1-4; D gene ambiguous. The germline V gene has CDR1 SQVTM and CDR2 ANQGSEA. The CDR3 runs to 15 residues. V shed 1 base and J shed 8 bases, with 17 bases lying between them. CDR3 amino acids: CSVEVPGRWREKLFF. CDR3 DNA: TGCAGCGTTGAAGTCCCTGGCCGCTGGCGGGAAAAACTGTTTTTT.